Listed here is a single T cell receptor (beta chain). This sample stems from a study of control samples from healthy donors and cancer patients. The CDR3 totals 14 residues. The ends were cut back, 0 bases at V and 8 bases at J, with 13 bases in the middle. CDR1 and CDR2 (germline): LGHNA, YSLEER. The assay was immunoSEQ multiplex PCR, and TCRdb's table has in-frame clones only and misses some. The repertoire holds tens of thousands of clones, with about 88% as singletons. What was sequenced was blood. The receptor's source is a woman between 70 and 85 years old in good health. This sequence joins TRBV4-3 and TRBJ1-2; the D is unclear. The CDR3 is CASSQDVNSKGYTF. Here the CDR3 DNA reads TGCGCCAGCAGCCAAGATGTGAATTCAAAGGGCTACACCTTC.